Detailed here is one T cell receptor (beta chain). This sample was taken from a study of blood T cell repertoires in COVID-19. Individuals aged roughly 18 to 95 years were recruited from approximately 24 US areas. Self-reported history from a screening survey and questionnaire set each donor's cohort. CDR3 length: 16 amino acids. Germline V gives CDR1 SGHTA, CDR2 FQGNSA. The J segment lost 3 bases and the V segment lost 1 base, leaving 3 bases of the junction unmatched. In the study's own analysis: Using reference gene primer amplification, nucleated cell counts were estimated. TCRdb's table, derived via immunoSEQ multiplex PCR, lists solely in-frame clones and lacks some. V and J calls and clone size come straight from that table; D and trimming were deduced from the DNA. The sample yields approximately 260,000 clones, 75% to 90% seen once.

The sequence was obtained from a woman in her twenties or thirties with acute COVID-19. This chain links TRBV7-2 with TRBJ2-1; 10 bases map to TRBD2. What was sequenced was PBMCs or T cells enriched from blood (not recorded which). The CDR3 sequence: CASSLEAGGHYNEQFF. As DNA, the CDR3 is TGTGCCAGCAGCTTAGAAGCGGGAGGGCACTACAATGAGCAGTTCTTC.